This T cell receptor beta chain was observed in a study of control samples from healthy donors and cancer patients. As for this clone: In the same sample, other DNA sequences code for this CDR3.

Data came from immunoSEQ multiplex PCR; TCRdb stores just in-frame clones and leaves some out. The profile shows some 120,000 clones, around nine tenths of them singletons. CDR1 SGHVS and CDR2 FQNEAQ come from the germline V gene. V trimming: 3 bases; J trimming: 0 bases; junction bases outside the gene matches: 9. There are 18 residues in the CDR3. The specimen was blood. J is TRBJ2-2 and V is TRBV7-8, with 8 bases lining up with TRBD2. The sequence was collected from a man aged 25-45 years in good health. Written as DNA, the CDR3 is TGTGCCAGCAGCTTTAGGGCCGGGGGGGCGTCGAACACCGGGGAGCTGTTTTTT. It translates to CASSFRAGGASNTGELFF.